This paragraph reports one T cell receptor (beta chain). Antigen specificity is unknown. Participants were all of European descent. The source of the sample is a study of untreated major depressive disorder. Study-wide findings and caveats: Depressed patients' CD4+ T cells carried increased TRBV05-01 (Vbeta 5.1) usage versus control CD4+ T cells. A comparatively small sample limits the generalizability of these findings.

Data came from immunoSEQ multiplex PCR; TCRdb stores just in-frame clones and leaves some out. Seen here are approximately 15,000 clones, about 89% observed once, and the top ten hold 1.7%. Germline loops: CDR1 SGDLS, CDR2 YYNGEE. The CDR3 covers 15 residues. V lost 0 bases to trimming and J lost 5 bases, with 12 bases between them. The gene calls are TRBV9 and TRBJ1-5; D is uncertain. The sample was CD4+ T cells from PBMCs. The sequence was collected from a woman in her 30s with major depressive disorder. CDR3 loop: CASSVADGGDQPQHF. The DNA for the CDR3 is TGTGCCAGCAGCGTAGCTGACGGAGGAGATCAGCCCCAGCATTTT.